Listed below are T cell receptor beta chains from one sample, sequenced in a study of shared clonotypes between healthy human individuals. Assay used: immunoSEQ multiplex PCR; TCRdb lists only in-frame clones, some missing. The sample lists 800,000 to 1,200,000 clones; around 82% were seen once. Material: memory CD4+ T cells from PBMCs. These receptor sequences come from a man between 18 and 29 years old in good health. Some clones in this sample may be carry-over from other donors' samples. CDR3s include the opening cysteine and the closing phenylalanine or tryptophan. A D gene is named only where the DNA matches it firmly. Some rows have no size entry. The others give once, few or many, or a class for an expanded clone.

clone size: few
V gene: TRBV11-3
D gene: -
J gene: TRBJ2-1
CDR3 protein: CASSDDSEQFF
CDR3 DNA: TGTGCCAGCAGCGACGACAGTGAGCAGTTCTTC

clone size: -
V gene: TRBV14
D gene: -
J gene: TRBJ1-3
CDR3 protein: CASSQHSAGRVNTIYF
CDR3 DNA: TGTGCCAGCAGCCAACATTCGGCCGGCAGGGTGAACACCATATATTTT

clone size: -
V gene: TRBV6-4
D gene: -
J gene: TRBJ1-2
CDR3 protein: CASSGLKVGGAHYGYTF
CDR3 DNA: TGTGCCAGCAGTGGCCTCAAGGTGGGGGGCGCGCACTATGGCTACACCTTC

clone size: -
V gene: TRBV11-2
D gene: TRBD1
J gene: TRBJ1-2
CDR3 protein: CASSPIRTGRDYGYTF
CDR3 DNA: TGTGCCAGCAGCCCAATTAGGACAGGGCGGGACTATGGCTACACCTTC

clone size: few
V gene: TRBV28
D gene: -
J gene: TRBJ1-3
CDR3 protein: CASTGGSGNTIYF
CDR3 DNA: TGTGCCAGCACGGGCGGCTCTGGAAACACCATATATTTT

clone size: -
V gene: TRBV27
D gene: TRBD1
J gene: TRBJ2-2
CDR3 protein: CASRQGAGTGELFF
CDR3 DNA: TGTGCCAGCAGACAGGGGGCCGGCACCGGGGAGCTGTTTTTT

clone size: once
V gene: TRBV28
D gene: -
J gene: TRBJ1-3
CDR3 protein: CGIYSGNTIYF
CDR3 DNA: TGTGGCATATACTCTGGAAACACCATATATTTT

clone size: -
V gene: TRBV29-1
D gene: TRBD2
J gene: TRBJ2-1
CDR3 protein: CSSTQAGGRNEQFF
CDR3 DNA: TGCAGCTCCACCCAAGCGGGAGGTCGAAATGAGCAGTTCTTC

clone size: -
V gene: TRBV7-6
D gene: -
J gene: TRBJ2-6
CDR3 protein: CASSPGPRPSGANVLTF
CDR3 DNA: TGTGCCAGCAGCCCGGGACCGCGACCCTCTGGGGCCAACGTCCTGACTTTC

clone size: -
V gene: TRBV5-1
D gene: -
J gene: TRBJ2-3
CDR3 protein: CASSLDIGHLGTATQYF
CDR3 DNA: TGCGCCAGCAGCTTGGATATTGGCCACCTTGGCACAGCTACGCAGTATTTT

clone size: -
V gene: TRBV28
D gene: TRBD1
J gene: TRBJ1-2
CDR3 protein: CAGLDRGKANYGYTF
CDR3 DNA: TGTGCCGGATTGGACAGGGGCAAAGCTAACTATGGCTACACCTTC

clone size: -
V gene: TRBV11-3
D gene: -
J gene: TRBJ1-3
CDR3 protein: CASSLGTSSGNTIYF
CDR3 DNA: TGTGCCAGCAGCTTGGGGACAAGCTCTGGAAACACCATATATTTT

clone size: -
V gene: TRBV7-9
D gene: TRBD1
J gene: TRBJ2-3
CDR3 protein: CASSLPRGRVDTQYF
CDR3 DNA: TGTGCCAGCAGCTTACCTAGGGGGCGCGTAGATACGCAGTATTTT

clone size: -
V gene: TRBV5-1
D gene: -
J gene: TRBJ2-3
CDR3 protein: CASSLFGSGASTDTQYF
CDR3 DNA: TGCGCCAGCAGCTTGTTCGGTAGCGGAGCTAGCACAGATACGCAGTATTTT

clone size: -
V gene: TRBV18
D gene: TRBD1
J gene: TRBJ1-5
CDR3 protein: CASSPGSQGASNQPQHF
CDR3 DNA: TGTGCCAGCTCACCAGGTTCCCAGGGGGCTAGCAATCAGCCCCAGCATTTT

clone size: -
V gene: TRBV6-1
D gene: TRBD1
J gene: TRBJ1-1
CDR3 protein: CASSLGDRDTEAFF
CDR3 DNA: TGTGCCAGCAGTCTAGGGGACAGGGACACTGAAGCTTTCTTT

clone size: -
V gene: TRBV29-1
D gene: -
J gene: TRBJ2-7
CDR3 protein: CSVEGNNYEQYF
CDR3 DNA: TGCAGCGTTGAGGGGAATAATTACGAGCAGTACTTC

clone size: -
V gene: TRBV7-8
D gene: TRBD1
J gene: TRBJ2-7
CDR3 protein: CASSYRDRDYEQYF
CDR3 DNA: TGTGCCAGCAGCTACCGGGACAGGGACTACGAGCAGTACTTC

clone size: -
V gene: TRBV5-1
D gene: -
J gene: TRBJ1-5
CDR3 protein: CASSPDPSSQPQHF
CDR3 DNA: TGCGCCAGCAGCCCGGATCCCAGCAGTCAGCCCCAGCATTTT

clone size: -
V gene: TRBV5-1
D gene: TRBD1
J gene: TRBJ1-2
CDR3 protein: CASSGGQSYGYTF
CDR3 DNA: TGCGCCAGCAGCGGGGGACAGAGCTATGGCTACACCTTC

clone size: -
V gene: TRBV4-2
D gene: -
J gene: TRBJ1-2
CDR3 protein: CASSQLQGELYGYTF
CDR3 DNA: TGTGCCAGCAGCCAGCTACAGGGCGAACTCTATGGCTACACCTTC

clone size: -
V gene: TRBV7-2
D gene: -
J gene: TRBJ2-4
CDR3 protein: CASSHRDFKNIQYF
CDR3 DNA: TGTGCCAGCAGTCACCGGGATTTCAAAAACATTCAGTACTTC

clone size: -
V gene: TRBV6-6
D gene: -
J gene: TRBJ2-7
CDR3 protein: CASSRTDFGGYEQYF
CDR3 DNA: TGTGCCAGCAGCCGGACAGATTTCGGCGGCTACGAGCAGTACTTC

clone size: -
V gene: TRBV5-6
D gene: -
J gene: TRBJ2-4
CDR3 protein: CASSLLGENIQYF
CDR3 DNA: TGTGCCAGCAGCTTGTTAGGGGAAAACATTCAGTACTTC

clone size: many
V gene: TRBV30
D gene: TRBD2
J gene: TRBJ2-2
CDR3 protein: CAWTYSRIAGDRAGELFF
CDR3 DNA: TGTGCCTGGACCTATTCTCGGATAGCGGGAGACCGAGCCGGGGAGCTGTTTTTT

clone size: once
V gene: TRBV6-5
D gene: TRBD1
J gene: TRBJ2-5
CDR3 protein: CASSYSGTVQTQYF
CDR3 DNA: TGTGCCAGCAGTTACTCGGGGACAGTTCAGACCCAGTACTTC

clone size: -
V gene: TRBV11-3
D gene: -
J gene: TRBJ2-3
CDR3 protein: CASSLDVGVGADTQYF
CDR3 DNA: TGTGCCAGCAGCTTAGATGTGGGAGTTGGTGCAGATACGCAGTATTTT

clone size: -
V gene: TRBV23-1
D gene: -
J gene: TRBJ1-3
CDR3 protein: CASSGGASGNTIYF
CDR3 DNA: TGCGCCAGCAGTGGAGGGGCCTCTGGAAACACCATATATTTT

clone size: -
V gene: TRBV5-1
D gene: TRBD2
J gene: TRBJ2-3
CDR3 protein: CASSLMREADTQYF
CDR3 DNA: TGCGCCAGCAGCTTGATGCGGGAGGCGGATACGCAGTATTTT

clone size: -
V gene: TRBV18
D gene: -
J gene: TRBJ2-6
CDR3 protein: CASSTGRDGANVLTF
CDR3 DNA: TGTGCCAGCTCGACAGGGAGGGATGGGGCCAACGTCCTGACTTTC

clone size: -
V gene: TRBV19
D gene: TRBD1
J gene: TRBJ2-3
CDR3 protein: CASSIQGALTDTQYF
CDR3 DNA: TGTGCCAGTAGTATCCAGGGGGCGCTGACAGATACGCAGTATTTT

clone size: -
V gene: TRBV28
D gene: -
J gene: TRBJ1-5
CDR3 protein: CASSRLLGNQPQHF
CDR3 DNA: TGTGCCAGCAGCCGACTTCTGGGCAATCAGCCCCAGCATTTT

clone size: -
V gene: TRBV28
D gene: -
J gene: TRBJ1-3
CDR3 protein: CASSLGQGGGNTIYF
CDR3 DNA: TGTGCCAGCAGTTTGGGGCAGGGAGGGGGAAACACCATATATTTT

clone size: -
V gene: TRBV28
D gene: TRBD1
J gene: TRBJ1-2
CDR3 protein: CASSSRGQGGYGYTF
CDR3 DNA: TGTGCCAGCAGTTCCCGGGGACAGGGGGGCTATGGCTACACCTTC

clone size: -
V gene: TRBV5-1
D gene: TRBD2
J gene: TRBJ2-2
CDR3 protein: CASSLELAGGTGELFF
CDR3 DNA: TGCGCCAGCAGCTTGGAACTAGCGGGAGGAACCGGGGAGCTGTTTTTT

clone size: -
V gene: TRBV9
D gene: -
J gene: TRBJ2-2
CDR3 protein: CASSAGGTGELFF
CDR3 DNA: TGTGCCAGCAGCGCCGGGGGCACCGGGGAGCTGTTTTTT

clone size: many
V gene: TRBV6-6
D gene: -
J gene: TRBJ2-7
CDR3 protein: CASSPGDWNYEQYF
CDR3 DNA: TGTGCCAGCAGTCCCGGGGACTGGAACTACGAGCAGTACTTC

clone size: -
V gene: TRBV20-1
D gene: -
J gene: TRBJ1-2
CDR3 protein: CSAGGAYGYTF
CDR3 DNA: TGCAGTGCTGGGGGGGCTTATGGCTACACCTTC

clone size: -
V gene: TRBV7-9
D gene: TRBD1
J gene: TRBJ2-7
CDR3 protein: CASSSSPDREWTYEQYF
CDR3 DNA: TGTGCCAGCAGCTCCTCGCCCGACAGGGAGTGGACCTACGAGCAGTACTTC

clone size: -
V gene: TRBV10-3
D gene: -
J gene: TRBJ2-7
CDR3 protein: CAISLDSPYEQYF
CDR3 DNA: TGTGCCATCAGTCTTGACAGCCCCTACGAGCAGTACTTC

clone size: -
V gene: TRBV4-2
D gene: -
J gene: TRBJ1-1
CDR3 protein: CASSQEVVNTEAFF
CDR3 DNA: TGTGCCAGCAGCCAAGAGGTAGTTAACACTGAAGCTTTCTTT

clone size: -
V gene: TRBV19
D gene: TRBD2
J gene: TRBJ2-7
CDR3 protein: CASSSLAGGLGPYEQYF
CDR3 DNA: TGTGCCAGTAGCAGTCTAGCGGGAGGACTCGGCCCCTACGAGCAGTACTTC

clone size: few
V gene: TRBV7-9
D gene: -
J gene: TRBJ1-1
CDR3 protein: CASSPPEGEAFF
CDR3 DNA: TGTGCCAGCAGCCCTCCGGAAGGAGAAGCTTTCTTT

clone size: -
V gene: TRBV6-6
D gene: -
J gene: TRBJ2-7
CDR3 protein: CASSLQGYEQYF
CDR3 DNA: TGTGCCAGCAGTCTGCAAGGATACGAGCAGTACTTC

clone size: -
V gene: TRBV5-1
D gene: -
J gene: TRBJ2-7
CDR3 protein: CASRRLEGGEQYF
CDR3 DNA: TGCGCCAGCCGACGTCTCGAGGGAGGCGAGCAGTACTTC

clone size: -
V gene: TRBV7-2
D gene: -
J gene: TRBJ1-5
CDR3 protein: CASSLVGGDQPQHF
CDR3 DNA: TGTGCCAGCAGCTTAGTAGGGGGTGATCAGCCCCAGCATTTT

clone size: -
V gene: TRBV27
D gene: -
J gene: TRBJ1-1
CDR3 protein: CASSALGRMNTEAFF
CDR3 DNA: TGTGCCAGCAGTGCACTGGGACGGATGAACACTGAAGCTTTCTTT

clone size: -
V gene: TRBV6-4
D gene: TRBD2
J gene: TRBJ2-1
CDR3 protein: CASSAAGGGPYNEQFF
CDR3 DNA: TGTGCCAGCAGTGCAGCGGGAGGGGGGCCCTACAATGAGCAGTTCTTC

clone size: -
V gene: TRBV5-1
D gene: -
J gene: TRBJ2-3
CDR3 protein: CASSSRDSTDTQYF
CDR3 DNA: TGCGCCAGCAGCTCGAGGGACTCCACAGATACGCAGTATTTT

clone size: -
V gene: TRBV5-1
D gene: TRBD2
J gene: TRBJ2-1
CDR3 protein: CASSLTSGSSEQFF
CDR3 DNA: TGCGCCAGCAGCTTAACTAGCGGGAGTAGTGAGCAGTTCTTC

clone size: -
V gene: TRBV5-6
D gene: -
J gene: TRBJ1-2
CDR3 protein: CASSYTANYGYTF
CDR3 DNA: TGTGCCAGCAGCTACACAGCTAACTATGGCTACACCTTC

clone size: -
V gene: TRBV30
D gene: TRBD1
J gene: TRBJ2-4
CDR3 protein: CAWRGTGIIQYF
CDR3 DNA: TGTGCCTGGAGGGGGACAGGGATCATTCAGTACTTC

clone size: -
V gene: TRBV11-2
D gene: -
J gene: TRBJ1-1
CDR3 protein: CASRVGRNTEAFF
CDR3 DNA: TGTGCCAGCAGGGTGGGGAGGAACACTGAAGCTTTCTTT

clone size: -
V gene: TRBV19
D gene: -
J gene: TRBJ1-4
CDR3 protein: CASTRGATNEKLFF
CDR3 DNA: TGTGCCAGTACAAGGGGTGCAACTAATGAAAAACTGTTTTTT

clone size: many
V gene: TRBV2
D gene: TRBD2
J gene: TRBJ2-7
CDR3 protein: CASSAGAGGGYEQYF
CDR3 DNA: TGTGCCAGCAGTGCCGGAGCGGGAGGTGGGTACGAGCAGTACTTC

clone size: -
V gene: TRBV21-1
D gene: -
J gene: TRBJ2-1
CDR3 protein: CASSKAELAIPPTDYNEQFF
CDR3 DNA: TGTGCCAGCAGCAAAGCGGAACTAGCAATTCCACCGACGGACTACAATGAGCAGTTCTTC

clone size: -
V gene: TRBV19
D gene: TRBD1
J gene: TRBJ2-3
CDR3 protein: CASSPGAGGTTDTQYF
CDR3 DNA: TGTGCCAGTAGTCCCGGGGCAGGGGGCACCACAGATACGCAGTATTTT

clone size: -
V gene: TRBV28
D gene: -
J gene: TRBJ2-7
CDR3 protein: CASRPWGPIYEQYF
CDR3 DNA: TGTGCCAGCAGACCCTGGGGCCCGATCTACGAGCAGTACTTC

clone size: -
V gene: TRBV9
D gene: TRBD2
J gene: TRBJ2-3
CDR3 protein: CASSAPAGGPSDTQYF
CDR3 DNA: TGTGCCAGCAGCGCCCCAGCGGGAGGGCCATCAGATACGCAGTATTTT

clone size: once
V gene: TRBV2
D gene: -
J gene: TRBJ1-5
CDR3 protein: CASSMWGAGRPQHF
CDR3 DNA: TGTGCCAGCAGTATGTGGGGGGCGGGACGGCCCCAGCATTTT